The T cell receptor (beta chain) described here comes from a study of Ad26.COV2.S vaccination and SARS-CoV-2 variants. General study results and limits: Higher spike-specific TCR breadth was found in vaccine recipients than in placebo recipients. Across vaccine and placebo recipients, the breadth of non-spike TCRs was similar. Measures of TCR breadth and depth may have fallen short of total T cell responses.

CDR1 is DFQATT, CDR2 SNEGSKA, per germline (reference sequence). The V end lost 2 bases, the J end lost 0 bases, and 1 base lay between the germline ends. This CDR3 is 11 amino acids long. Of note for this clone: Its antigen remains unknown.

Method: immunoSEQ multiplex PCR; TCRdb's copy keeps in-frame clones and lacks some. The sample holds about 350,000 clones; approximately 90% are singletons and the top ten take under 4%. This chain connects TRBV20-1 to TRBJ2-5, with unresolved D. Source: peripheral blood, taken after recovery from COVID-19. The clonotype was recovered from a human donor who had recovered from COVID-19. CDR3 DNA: TGCAGTGCTAGACACCAAGAGACCCAGTACTTC. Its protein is CSARHQETQYF.